A selection of T cell receptor beta chains follows, all from one sample in a study of blood T cell repertoires in COVID-19. Data came from immunoSEQ multiplex PCR; TCRdb stores just in-frame clones and leaves some out. The repertoire holds about 310,000 clones, approximately 88% seen once, with roughly 5.2% in the top ten. The sequenced sample was PBMCs or T cells enriched from blood (not recorded which). Every receptor here comes from a man in his 60s who had recovered from COVID-19. The CDR3 runs from the conserved cysteine through the conserved F or W. D genes are given only for firm matches. Size values are once, few and many counts, or a class for expanded clones, and some rows have none.

TRBD1	.	TRBJ1-5	TRBV15	CATSTGDRADGGDQPQHF	TGTGCCACCAGCACCGGGGACAGGGCCGATGGGGGGGATCAGCCCCAGCATTTT
.	.	TRBJ2-1	TRBV5-6	CASSLDWGEAYNEQFF	TGTGCCAGCAGCTTGGATTGGGGAGAGGCGTACAATGAGCAGTTCTTC
.	.	TRBJ2-3	TRBV9	CASSDLTGSTTDTQYF	TGTGCCAGCAGCGACCTGACAGGTTCAACCACAGATACGCAGTATTTT
TRBD1	.	TRBJ2-5	TRBV2	CASIVQGAGETQYF	TGTGCCAGCATAGTTCAGGGGGCAGGAGAGACCCAGTACTTC
.	.	TRBJ1-2	TRBV19	CASSIIRGGLDVGYTF	TGTGCCAGTAGTATAATTCGCGGGGGACTAGATGTTGGCTACACCTTC
.	.	TRBJ2-2	TRBV5-1	CASSGTTNTGELFF	TGCGCCAGCAGCGGGACAACGAACACCGGGGAGCTGTTTTTT
TRBD1	.	TRBJ1-6	TRBV9	CASSVQGQGNSPLHF	TGTGCCAGCAGCGTACAGGGACAGGGGAATTCACCCCTCCACTTT
.	.	TRBJ1-3	TRBV15	CATSASTGGIGNTIYF	TGTGCCACCAGCGCGTCGACAGGCGGTATTGGAAACACCATATATTTT
TRBD1	.	TRBJ2-7	TRBV7-9	CASSSPGQGGEQYF	TGTGCCAGCAGCTCACCGGGACAGGGAGGAGAGCAGTACTTC
.	.	TRBJ2-5	TRBV11-2	CASSLPRTAYQETQYF	TGTGCCAGCAGCTTACCTCGGACAGCCTACCAAGAGACCCAGTACTTC
TRBD2	.	TRBJ2-1	TRBV5-4	CASSPGTSGRSEQFF	TGTGCCAGCAGCCCGGGGACTAGCGGGAGGAGTGAGCAGTTCTTC
.	.	TRBJ1-1	TRBV21-1	CASSNRGFAEAFF	TGTGCCAGCAGTAACAGGGGGTTCGCTGAAGCTTTCTTT
.	.	TRBJ1-2	TRBV5-1	CASSLGWGGGRGYGYTF	TGCGCCAGCAGCTTGGGATGGGGAGGGGGACGAGGATATGGCTACACCTTC
.	.	TRBJ1-3	TRBV2	CASSDRSSGNTIYF	TGTGCCAGCAGTGACCGGAGCTCTGGAAACACCATATATTTT
TRBD1	.	TRBJ1-2	TRBV28	CASRQGGWNYGYTF	TGTGCCAGCCGACAGGGCGGTTGGAACTATGGCTACACCTTC
TRBD1	.	TRBJ2-3	TRBV14	CASSHRDRGRVTDTQYF	TGTGCCAGCAGCCATCGGGACAGGGGGCGAGTGACAGATACGCAGTATTTT
TRBD2	.	TRBJ2-7	TRBV7-2	CASSIGLVGSEQYF	TGTGCCAGCAGCATTGGACTAGTGGGAAGCGAGCAGTACTTC
.	.	TRBJ1-3	TRBV25-1	CASRGRSGNTIYF	TGTGCCAGCAGGGGGCGGTCTGGAAACACCATATATTTT
TRBD2	.	TRBJ2-4	TRBV7-2	CASSLVPTSGGAKNIQYF	TGTGCCAGCAGCTTAGTCCCCACTAGCGGGGGAGCCAAAAACATTCAGTACTTC
TRBD1	.	TRBJ2-7	TRBV10-3	CAIMGQATYEQYF	TGTGCCATTATGGGACAGGCCACCTACGAGCAGTACTTC
TRBD2	.	TRBJ2-5	TRBV10-3	CAISPSGTSGRIQETQYF	TGTGCCATCAGTCCGTCCGGGACTAGCGGGAGGATACAAGAGACCCAGTACTTC
.	few	TRBJ2-1	TRBV5-1	CASSLNSGIYNEQFF	TGCGCCAGCAGCTTAAATAGCGGTATTTACAATGAGCAGTTCTTC
.	.	TRBJ1-6	TRBV2	CASSEQGTNSPLHF	TGTGCCAGCAGTGAGCAGGGGACAAATTCACCCCTCCACTTT
.	.	TRBJ1-5	TRBV12-1	CASSLRGLARQPQHF	TGTGCCAGCAGCCTCCGGGGGTTGGCAAGGCAGCCCCAGCATTTT
TRBD1	.	TRBJ1-2	TRBV28	CASRRDRAGYGYTF	TGTGCCAGCAGAAGAGACAGGGCCGGGTATGGCTACACCTTC
.	.	TRBJ2-7	TRBV6-2/TRBV6-3	CASSLDRRGIGEQYF	TGTGCCAGCAGTCTGGACAGGAGGGGAATTGGCGAGCAGTACTTC
.	once	TRBJ1-1	TRBV21-1	CASSEAEGLNTEAFF	TGTGCCAGCAGCGAAGCGGAGGGCCTGAACACTGAAGCTTTCTTT